This record concerns one T cell receptor beta chain sequence. No antigen is known for it. These data originate in a study of shared clonotypes between healthy human individuals. Original data processing: ImmunoSEQ output held junction-only sequences without quality scores, so filtering differed. Assay used: immunoSEQ multiplex PCR; TCRdb lists only in-frame clones, some missing. V, J and clone size were drawn from that table, and D and trimming were deduced from the DNA. The sample consists of some 1.5 million clones, 95% to 99% of them appearing once. Notes on the study in general: Memory subsets had estimated richness that was generally smaller than that of naive subsets. Rarefaction analysis demonstrated incomplete sorted-subset sequencing notwithstanding large depth.

Healthy HIV-negative adults with no recent acute infections or vaccinations were recruited as donors. CDR1 is SGHVS, CDR2 FQNEAQ, per germline. Germline trimming cut 1 base from V and 0 bases from J; bases unmatched to any gene: 5. CDR3 length equals 17 residues. The receptor's source is a man in his thirties or forties in good health. Sequencing used naive CD4+ T cells sorted from blood. Regarding subset: CD45RA+ positively selected. J is TRBJ2-1 and V is TRBV7-8, with 8 bases aligning to TRBD2. CDR3 in amino acids: CASSLGLARLSYNEQFF. The CDR3 DNA sequence: TGTGCCAGCAGCTTAGGACTAGCGCGCCTCTCCTACAATGAGCAGTTCTTC.